In this sample, the clone carrying this T cell receptor beta chain turned up many times. Antigen unknown. The record originates from a study of T cells in Graves' hyperthyroidism and ophthalmopathy. Looking at the study overall: Prior to any treatment, at the point of initial diagnosis, peripheral blood was collected. Study-wide findings and caveats: Blood also contained most expanded thyroid clonotypes above 0.001. In simple terms, a model built on 13 V-J features told ophthalmopathy apart from stable hyperthyroidism.

The hyperthyroidism was newly diagnosed and had lasted under 2 months; the patients were aged 18 to 65. The CDR3 has 12 residues. The germline V gene encodes CDR1 SNHLY and CDR2 FYNNEI. V shed 7 bases and J shed 0 bases, with 5 bases lying between them. Amplification targeted TCR beta CDR3 regions from RNA transcripts. RT-PCR in the first round (using the HTBI primer set) targeted the TCR CDR3. TCRdb recomputed calls from the multiplex PCR reads with MiXCR, one row per CDR3 protein. The sample has under 650,000 distinct CDR3 sequences; roughly 15% are singletons. The origin of this receptor is a woman aged 30 to 39 with Graves' hyperthyroidism. The V gene is TRBV2, the J gene TRBJ2-3, with D unclear. The sample taken for sequencing was blood. The CDR3 DNA reads TGTGCCAGCATTCCTAGCACAGATACGCAGTATTTT. This codes for CASIPSTDTQYF.